This TCR beta chain derives from a study of Graves' ophthalmopathy and Graves' hyperthyroidism. The sample holds many counts of this clonotype. Its target is not known. Other autoimmune diseases, uncontrolled infections, pregnancy or lactation ruled patients out of participation. Fresh peripheral blood (approximately 10 ml) yielded the PBMCs. Broader study findings: The authors also found most expanded thyroid clonotypes above 0.001 frequency in blood. Researchers report that a 13-signature model separated ophthalmopathy from stable hyperthyroidism, posting less than 90% sensitivity and about 80% specificity.

This CDR3 is built from 13 residues. Germline V gene lookup returns CDR1 MDHEN and CDR2 SYDVKM. J was trimmed by 7 bases and V by 6 bases; bases with no gene match: 6. Amplification targeted the TCR beta CDR3 regions, with RNA transcripts as the source material. HTBI primers served in a first-round RT-PCR, which a second-round multiplex PCR followed. TCRdb called the multiplex PCR reads again in MiXCR, with one record for every CDR3 protein. The repertoire has approximately 330,000 distinct CDR3 sequences, 15% to 20% of them found once; the top ten carry 9% to 15%. The clonotype was recovered from an adult man with Graves' ophthalmopathy. This chain uses TRBV28 with TRBJ1-2, with 9 positions matching TRBD1. Sample: peripheral blood. In DNA form, the CDR3 reads TGTGCCAGCAGGCTGGACAGGGGTGTTGGCTACACCTTC. It specifies CASRLDRGVGYTF.